Listed here are 18 T cell receptor beta chains from one sample, sequenced in a study of T cell responses to AZD1222 COVID-19 vaccine. Here immunoSEQ multiplex PCR was the method, and the copy in TCRdb shows in-frame clones only, minus some. The sample comprises roughly 140,000 clones, roughly nine tenths of which are singletons, and 1.5% to 2% rests with the top ten. Sequenced material: peripheral blood, taken on day 0 of AZD1222 vaccination. The receptors come from an adult in good health.

The rearrangement uses TRBV2 and TRBJ1-5; 7 bases are a match to TRBD1. With V trimmed by 6 bases and J by 4 bases, 6 bases remained unmatched. CDR1 and CDR2 (germline): SNHLY, FYNNEI. The CDR3 covers 14 residues. The CDR3 nucleotides are TGTGCCAGCAGCTCGGGACAGCCTAATCAGCCCCAGCATTTT. Its protein product is CASSSGQPNQPQHF.

This chain links TRBV5-1 with TRBJ2-1, with TRBD1 matching over 10 bases. Germline V gene lookup returns CDR1 SGHRS and CDR2 YFSETQ. Trimming took 4 bases from V and 4 from J; bases not matched to a gene: 5. This CDR3 comprises 15 residues. The CDR3 reads CASSPGDRGYNEQFF. As DNA, the CDR3 is TGCGCCAGCAGCCCCGGGGACAGGGGTTACAATGAGCAGTTCTTC.

The V call is TRBV10-3, the J call TRBJ1-5; D might be TRBD1 (5 bases). This CDR3 contains 13 residues. Between the trimmed V and J ends, which lost 6 bases and 7 bases, there was a span of 13 bases. Germline V lookup: CDR1 ENHRY, CDR2 SYGVKD. This chain's CDR3 is CAIRGVVGQPQHF. The CDR3 DNA is TGTGCCATCAGGGGGGTTGTAGGGCAGCCCCAGCATTTT.

The rearrangement links TRBV5-8 to TRBJ1-5, with D uncertain. This CDR3 comprises 14 residues. V dropped 6 bases and J dropped 0 bases, with 10 bases sitting between them. CDR1 is SGHTS, CDR2 YDEGEE, per germline. The chain's CDR3 is CASTWVYSNQPQHF. CDR3 DNA: TGTGCCAGCACCTGGGTTTATAGCAATCAGCCCCAGCATTTT.

This chain uses TRBV5-6 with TRBJ1-2; unclear D gene. Trimming left V 3 bases short and J 9 bases short, with 9 bases between. CDR3 length: 11 amino acids. CDR1 is SGHDT, CDR2 YYEEEE, per germline. CDR3 residues: CASSSHRSYTF. The CDR3 nucleotides are TGTGCCAGCAGCTCGCATCGTAGCTACACCTTC.

The chain recombines TRBV10-3 with TRBJ1-2; TRBD1 matches at 12 bases. This CDR3 has 14 amino acids. Germline V gene lookup returns CDR1 ENHRY and CDR2 SYGVKD. Trimming took 6 bases from V and 6 from J; bases not matched to a gene: 5. CDR3 protein: CAIRGTGGNNGYTF. DNA for the CDR3: TGTGCCATCAGAGGGACAGGGGGCAACAATGGCTACACCTTC.

J is TRBJ1-4 and V is TRBV5-1, with no clear D. The CDR3 is 14 amino acids. Germline loops: CDR1 SGHRS, CDR2 YFSETQ. The V end lost 4 bases, the J end lost 3 bases, and 10 bases lay between the germline ends. The CDR3 nucleotides are TGCGCCAGCAGCAGGACGTCCTCTAATGAAAAACTGTTTTTT. Translating gives CASSRTSSNEKLFF.

The CDR3 loop reads CASSLTGRRYTF. In DNA, the CDR3 is TGTGCCAGCAGTTTGACAGGGAGGAGGTACACCTTC. The J gene is TRBJ1-2, the V gene TRBV6-5; 7 positions agree with TRBD1. The CDR3 runs 12 residues. CDR1 is MNHEY, CDR2 SVGAGI, per germline. Trimming removed 4 bases from V and 11 bases from J; junction bases left unmatched: 7.

The chain links TRBV28 to TRBJ2-7; 8 bases fit TRBD2. The CDR3 runs to 17 residues. Germline values: CDR1 MDHEN, CDR2 SYDVKM. Trimming cost V 6 bases and J 2 bases; bases outside gene matches: 15. In DNA, the CDR3 is TGTGCCAGCAGCACCTCCGGGGGGGGAGGGAAAACCTACGAGCAGTACTTC. Translation: CASSTSGGGGKTYEQYF.

The V and J genes are TRBV12-2 and TRBJ2-1; TRBD2, the table's D call, lacks a check against the DNA. TRBV12-2 is classified as a pseudogene. The CDR3 is 16 residues long. The CDR3 reads CASRLGLAGPYNEQFF. The CDR3, as DNA: TGTGCAAGTCGCCTAGGTCTCGCGGGGCCCTACAATGAGCAGTTCTTC.

V gene TRBV29-1 combines with J gene TRBJ2-7; 8 bases agree with TRBD1. The CDR3 loop spans 15 amino acids. V was pared by 7 bases and J by 2 bases, with 13 bases of the junction left unmatched. Germline V gene lookup returns CDR1 SQVTM and CDR2 ANQGSEA. CDR3 bases: TGCAGCGCCCGAAGCGGCCAGGGGGCCCCCTACGAGCAGTACTTC. This codes for CSARSGQGAPYEQYF.

The chain has TRBV19 and TRBJ1-6; 7 nucleotides line up with TRBD1. The ends lost 6 bases at V and 8 bases at J; junction bases unmatched: 16. The CDR3 is 17 amino acids. Germline-derived CDR1 and CDR2 are LNHDA and SQIVND (reference sequence). DNA of the CDR3: TGTGCCAGTAGCGTCGACTCATGGGACAGCGGGGATTCACCCCTCCACTTT. Translation: CASSVDSWDSGDSPLHF.

CDR3 in DNA: TGTGCCAGCAGCTTGGACAGGGTCCTCGTAAACACCGGGGAGCTGTTTTTT. Protein: CASSLDRVLVNTGELFF. This chain connects TRBV7-2 to TRBJ2-2, with 8 bases matching TRBD1. V dropped 3 bases and J dropped 2; count of bases not matched to a gene: 8. The germline CDR1 and CDR2 sequences are SGHTA and FQGNSA. The CDR3 contains 17 residues.

The CDR3 DNA reads TGTGCCAGCAGTGATCCCTGGACATCGCCGGTATGGACCGGGGAGCTGTTTTTT. The encoded protein is CASSDPWTSPVWTGELFF. This chain uses TRBV6-1 with TRBJ2-2; tentatively, D is TRBD1 (5 bases). The germline V and J ends were trimmed by 3 bases and 5 bases, with 22 bases remaining between them. This CDR3 is built from 18 residues. The germline V gene has CDR1 MNHNS and CDR2 SASEGT.

V gene TRBV2 combines with J gene TRBJ2-5; D perhaps matches TRBD2 (6 bases). Trimming stripped 8 bases from V and 5 bases from J, with 12 bases between. The CDR3 is 12 residues long. The germline CDR1 and CDR2 sequences are SNHLY and FYNNEI. The CDR3: CASGRGGETQYF. The CDR3 DNA is TGTGCCAGCGGGAGAGGAGGGGAGACCCAGTACTTC.

V and J are TRBV5-1 and TRBJ1-6; possible D gene TRBD1, 6 bases. In germline, CDR1 is SGHRS, CDR2 YFSETQ. Trimming left V 4 bases short and J 13 bases short, with 15 bases between. The CDR3 runs 13 residues. The CDR3: CASSSNTGTPLHF. Written as DNA, the CDR3 is TGCGCCAGCAGCAGTAATACAGGGACCCCCCTCCACTTT.

J is TRBJ2-2 and V is TRBV28; D possibly corresponds to TRBD2 (5 bases). Trimming pared 0 bases from V and 6 bases from J, leaving 11 bases between. The germline CDR1 and CDR2 sequences are MDHEN and SYDVKM. The CDR3 totals 15 residues. The CDR3 sequence: CASSLWEDGAGELFF. DNA of the CDR3: TGTGCCAGCAGTTTATGGGAGGATGGAGCCGGGGAGCTGTTTTTT. The entire variable domain, with the rest obtained from reference TRBV28 and TRBJ2-2, is as follows: DVKVTQSSRYLVKRTGEKVFLECVQDMDHENMFWYRQDPGLGLRLIYFSYDVKMKEKGDIPEGYSVSREKKERFSLILESASTNQTSMYLCASSLWEDGAGELFFGEGSRLTVL.

This clone came up once. The chain carries TRBV6-6 and TRBJ2-2; D is possibly TRBD2 (6 bases). Germline lookup yields CDR1 MNHNY and CDR2 SVGAGI (reference sequence). The CDR3 consists of 15 residues. The V end lost 6 bases, the J end lost 1 base, and 12 bases lay between the germline ends. The CDR3 spells CASRPSGENTGELFF. CDR3 in DNA: TGTGCCAGCAGACCTTCGGGAGAGAACACCGGGGAGCTGTTTTTT.